This TCR beta chain was sequenced during a study of T cell responses to AZD1222 COVID-19 vaccine. Study-wide findings and caveats: The donor cohort was predominantly white British with a female majority, and clonal diversity may have been underestimated.

The assay was immunoSEQ multiplex PCR, and TCRdb's table has in-frame clones only and misses some. The repertoire includes about 56,000 clones, 60% to 80% of them detected once, and approximately 5.2% sits in the top ten. Germline V gives CDR1 SGHNT, CDR2 YYREEE (reference sequence). The CDR3 extends over 12 amino acids. Comment on this clone: What it binds is not known. At one end, the junction sequence differs from germline, possibly due to a read error.

The sequenced sample was peripheral blood, obtained 28 days after the second AZD1222 dose. The chain couples TRBV5-4 to TRBJ2-7; TRBD1 agrees at 10 bases. The clonotype originates from an adult who received the AZD1222 COVID-19 vaccine. The CDR3 sequence: CASSLGGDRGDF. The DNA of the CDR3 is TGTGCCAGCAGCTTGGGGGGGGACAGGGGCGACTTC.